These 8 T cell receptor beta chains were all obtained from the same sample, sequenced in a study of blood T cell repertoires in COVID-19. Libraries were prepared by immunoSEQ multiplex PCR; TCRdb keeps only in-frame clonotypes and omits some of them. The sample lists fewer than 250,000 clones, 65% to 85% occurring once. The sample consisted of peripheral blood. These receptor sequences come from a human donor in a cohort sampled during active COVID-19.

The CDR3 loop is CASSFKSSAHYYTDTQYF. The CDR3 DNA is TGTGCCAGCAGCTTTAAGTCTAGCGCCCACTACTACACAGATACGCAGTATTTT. V and J are TRBV5-4 and TRBJ2-3, with a weak D call TRBD2 (6 bases). V lost 2 bases and J 2 bases, leaving 21 bases between the germline ends. Germline CDR1 and CDR2: SGHNT and YYREEE (reference sequence). The CDR3 loop spans 18 amino acids.

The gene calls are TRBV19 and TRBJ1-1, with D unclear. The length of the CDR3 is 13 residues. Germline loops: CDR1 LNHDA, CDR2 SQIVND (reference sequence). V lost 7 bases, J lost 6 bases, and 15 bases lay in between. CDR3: CASTRGLNAEAFF. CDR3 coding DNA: TGTGCCAGTACCCGCGGACTAAACGCTGAAGCTTTCTTT.

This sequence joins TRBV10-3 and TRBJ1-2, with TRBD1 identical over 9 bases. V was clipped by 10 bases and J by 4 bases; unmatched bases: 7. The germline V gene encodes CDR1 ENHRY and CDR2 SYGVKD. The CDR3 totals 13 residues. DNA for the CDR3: TGTGCCACCCCGGGACAGGGATCCTATGGCTACACCTTC. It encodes CATPGQGSYGYTF.

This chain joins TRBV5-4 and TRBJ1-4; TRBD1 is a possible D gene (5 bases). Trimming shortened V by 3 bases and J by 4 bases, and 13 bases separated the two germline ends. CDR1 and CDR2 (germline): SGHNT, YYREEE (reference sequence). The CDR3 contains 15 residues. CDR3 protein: CASSSKGLLNEKLFF. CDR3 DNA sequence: TGTGCCAGCAGCTCAAAGGGACTGCTTAATGAAAAACTGTTTTTT.

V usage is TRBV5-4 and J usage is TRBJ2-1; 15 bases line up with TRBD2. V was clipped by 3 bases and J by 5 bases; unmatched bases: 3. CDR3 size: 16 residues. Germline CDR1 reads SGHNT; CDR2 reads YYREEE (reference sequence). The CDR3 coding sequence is TGTGCCAGCAGCTCGGGACTAGCGGGGGGACACAATGAGCAGTTCTTC. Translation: CASSSGLAGGHNEQFF. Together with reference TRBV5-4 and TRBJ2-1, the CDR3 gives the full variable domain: ETGVTQSPTHLIKTRGQQVTLRCSSQSGHNTVSWYQQALGQGPQFIFQYYREEENGRGNFPPRFSGLQFPNYSSELNVNALELDDSALYLCASSSGLAGGHNEQFFGPGTRLTVL.

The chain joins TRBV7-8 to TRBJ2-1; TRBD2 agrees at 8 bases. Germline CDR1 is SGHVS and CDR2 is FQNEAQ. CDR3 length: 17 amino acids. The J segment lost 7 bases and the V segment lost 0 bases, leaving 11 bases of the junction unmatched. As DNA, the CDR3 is TGTGCCAGCAGCTTAGCCAGCGGGGGAATAACAATAAATGAGCAGTTCTTC. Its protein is CASSLASGGITINEQFF.

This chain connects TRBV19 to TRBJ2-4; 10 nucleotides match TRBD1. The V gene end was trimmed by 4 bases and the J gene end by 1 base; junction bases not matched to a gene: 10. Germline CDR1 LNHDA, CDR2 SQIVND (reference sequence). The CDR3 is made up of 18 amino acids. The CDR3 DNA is TGTGCCAGTAGTAGAGACATGAGACAGGGGGCTGCCAAAAACATTCAGTACTTC. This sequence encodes CASSRDMRQGAAKNIQYF.

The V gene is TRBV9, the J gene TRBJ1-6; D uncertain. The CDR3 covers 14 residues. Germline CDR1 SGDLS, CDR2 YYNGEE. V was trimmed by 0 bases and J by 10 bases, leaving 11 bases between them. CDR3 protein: CASSVDPTGSPLHF. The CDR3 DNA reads TGTGCCAGCAGCGTAGATCCGACTGGCTCACCCCTCCACTTT.